The source of this TCR beta chain is a study of T cell responses to AZD1222 COVID-19 vaccine. The study, taken as a whole, reports: Clonal diversity was possibly underestimated; the donors were predominantly white British and more often female.

For this clone: Its specificity is not known.

The method was immunoSEQ multiplex PCR; TCRdb's version includes in-frame clones alone and lacks a portion of them. This sample has approximately 150,000 clones, with under 95% found just once. Trimming removed 6 bases from V and 5 bases from J, with 14 bases in between. The CDR3 sequence is 14 residues long. Germline values: CDR1 SEHNR, CDR2 FQNEAQ (reference sequence). Some second doses came at about 4 weeks and others at about 12 weeks; these were pooled. The TCR originated in an adult who received the AZD1222 COVID-19 vaccine. Specimen: peripheral blood, collected 28 days after the second AZD1222 dose. The chain recombines TRBV7-9 with TRBJ2-1; a weak D match, TRBD1 (5 bases). CDR3 in amino acids: CASRRNQGDNEQFF. The CDR3 region has the DNA TGTGCCAGCAGGCGAAACCAAGGGGACAATGAGCAGTTCTTC. Using reference TRBV7-9 and TRBJ2-1 for the parts outside the CDR3, the full variable domain is DTGVSQNPRHKITKRGQNVTFRCDPISEHNRLYWYRQTLGQGPEFLTYFQNEAQLEKSRLLSDRFSAERPKGSFSTLEIQRTEQGDSAMYLCASRRNQGDNEQFFGPGTRLTVL.